The 5 T cell receptor beta chains below all came from one sample that was sequenced in a study of blood T cell repertoires in COVID-19. Repertoires were generated with immunoSEQ multiplex PCR, while TCRdb's copy carries only in-frame clones and drops some. This table holds about 260,000 clones, around 90% found once. Sequencing was done on a sample of PBMCs or T cells enriched from blood (not recorded which). The receptors come from a woman aged 40 to 55 who had been exposed to COVID-19.

The chain uses TRBV7-9 and TRBJ2-2; 12 positions agree with TRBD2. Germline V gene lookup returns CDR1 SEHNR and CDR2 FQNEAQ (reference sequence). The V segment lost 6 bases and the J segment 4 bases; nucleotides outside the gene matches: 3. The CDR3 totals 15 residues. The chain's CDR3 is CASRPGLAGTGELFF. The CDR3 DNA reads TGTGCCAGCAGACCGGGACTAGCGGGCACCGGGGAGCTGTTTTTT.

The V gene is TRBV28, the J gene TRBJ2-5; TRBD1 matches 8 bases. Germline values: CDR1 MDHEN, CDR2 SYDVKM. This CDR3 is 14 amino acids long. With V trimmed by 0 bases and J by 11 bases, 8 bases remained unmatched. The CDR3 nucleotides are TGTGCCAGCAGTTTATGGGGGGACAGGCCTACTCAGTACTTC. It is translated as CASSLWGDRPTQYF. Filled out from reference TRBV28 and TRBJ2-5, the complete variable domain reads DVKVTQSSRYLVKRTGEKVFLECVQDMDHENMFWYRQDPGLGLRLIYFSYDVKMKEKGDIPEGYSVSREKKERFSLILESASTNQTSMYLCASSLWGDRPTQYFGPGTRLLVL.

This clone was seen just once. The chain recombines TRBV10-3 with TRBJ2-2; possibly TRBD2 for D (5 bases). V lost 6 bases to trimming and J lost 7 bases, with 15 bases between them. The CDR3 totals 14 residues. CDR1 and CDR2 from the germline V gene are ENHRY and SYGVKD. The CDR3: CAIRRDMGGGELFF. CDR3 DNA: TGTGCCATCAGGAGGGATATGGGTGGCGGGGAGCTGTTTTTT.

This chain connects TRBV30 to TRBJ1-1; TRBD1 matches 9 bases. V was clipped by 3 bases and J by 5 bases; unmatched bases: 7. This CDR3 is 14 amino acids long. Germline V gives CDR1 GTSNPN, CDR2 SVGIG (reference sequence). CDR3 nucleotides: TGTGCCTGGAGGGGTCCTGGGACAGGGACTGAAGCTTTCTTT. Translation gives CAWRGPGTGTEAFF.

The table lists this clone with a few counts. This sequence joins TRBV30 and TRBJ1-3; TRBD1 is a possible D gene (6 bases). This CDR3 is 14 amino acids long. V was trimmed by 1 base and J by 5 bases, leaving 12 bases between them. Germline V gene data show CDR1 as GTSNPN and CDR2 as SVGIG (reference sequence). This CDR3 is CAWSAWGQRNTIYF. Written as DNA, the CDR3 is TGTGCCTGGAGTGCCTGGGGGCAGAGAAACACCATATATTTT.